Below, one TCR beta chain is given with its context. Its binding antigen is unknown. Base-call qualities are not available, and no considerably larger clone is one nucleotide away. Each collaborating institution followed its own protocols to collect whole blood in K2EDTA tubes. Collaborator samples were shipped for TCRbeta analysis as frozen whole blood, isolated PBMCs, or DNA extracted from either sample type. TCRbeta CDR3 regions were amplified from genomic DNA using the immunoSEQ Assay, a bias-controlled multiplex PCR. The study's processing was this. The number of nucleated cells in each sample was estimated from the amplification of reference gene primers within the assay. Sequence reads were collapsed and filtered to measure the absolute abundance of every unique TCRbeta CDR3 rearrangement. For each sample, productive Simpson clonality was calculated as the square root of Simpson's diversity index across productive rearrangements. Entries here come from immuneACCESS through TCRdb and include only in-frame sequences with V and J called. Some clones fail to appear in such tables; in the studies checked, an unresolved V gene covers under half of the shortfall, and the cause of the remainder is unknown. The DNA gave D and trimming, while V, J and clone size come from that table. Counted in this sample were 300,000 to 450,000 clones; 85% of them appeared once. The ten largest clones capture roughly 3.4% of the sample.

From its cysteine to its phenylalanine, the CDR3 spans 15 amino acids. CDR3 DNA is the only sequence kept; it has 45 bases, read in frame from the first base. Unmatched junction bases come to 13, with V trimmed by 5 bases and J by 7 bases. According to the germline V gene, CDR1 reads SGHAT and CDR2 reads FQNNGV. These data are taken from a study of blood T cell repertoires in COVID-19 (TCRdb year 2020). Regarding the complete study: Samples from collaborators originated in the United States, Italy and Spain and spanned both the acute and convalescent phases of COVID-19. The prospective study material was composed of cDNA or gDNA derived from T cells, B-cell-depleted T cells, or PBMCs. Subjects who had been exposed to COVID-19, were actively infected with it, or had recovered from it provided the deeply sampled blood TCRbeta repertoires that made up the dataset. A freely available public database, intended as a resource for researchers studying the immune response to SARS-CoV-2, is where the repertoires were released. The samples were drawn from the first 160 participants of the ongoing ImmuneRACE study and from over 950 subjects provided by 6 global collaborators. A de-identified subject ID, COVID-19 status, age in years and sex were almost always included in the sample metadata. Where available, HLA class I and class II types were taken from metadata supplied by the sample provider and were not determined by assay-based typing.

The paper as a whole reports these results and caveats: Clinical and demographic metadata were provided uncurated, with the amount varying by source and participant.

The clonotype comes from a woman between 18 and 29 years old with acute or convalescent COVID-19. The receptor chain draws on TRBV11-2 and TRBJ2-7; TRBD2 agrees with 8 junctional bases. The sequenced sample consisted of peripheral blood. This receptor has the CDR3 CASSRGTGGSGEQYF. Here is the DNA: TGTGCCAGCAGCCGAGGAACGGGAGGGTCTGGAGAGCAGTACTTC.